This TCR beta chain is drawn from a study of read filtering for tumor transcriptome and immune sequencing (dated by TCRdb to 2018 to 2020). Broadly, across the study: Of the patients in the cohort, about 17 were male and 14 were female, and their mean age was around 64 years, with a range of about 40 to 85. One of the main goals was to work out a read-filtering strategy for immune repertoire data, in particular whether clonotypes backed by only a single read should be removed. Using the same bone marrow samples, the study ran both targeted immune repertoire sequencing and bulk whole-transcriptome sequencing and then compared the TCR repertoires from each method. By revised international staging, 8 or 9 patients were R-ISS I, about 15 were R-ISS II and over five were R-ISS III. Whole-transcriptome libraries were prepared with the TruSeq RNA Access Library Prep Kit after DNase treatment. TCR-region mapped reads per sample ranged from about 3.5 to 11 million with IR-seq versus only roughly 75 to 1,300 with RNA-seq. Points the paper makes about the study in general: In IR-seq, about 82% of clonotypes but approximately 4% of total reads were represented by single-read clonotypes, whereas in RNA-seq, 65% to 75% of clonotypes and approximately 44% of reads were represented by single-read clonotypes. Removing single-read clonotypes increased the correlation between IR-seq and RNA-seq shared clonotype proportions. Compared with RNA-seq, IR-seq captured clonotypes at much higher depth and more reliably, and a smaller IR-seq throughput was enough to identify most shared clonotypes. Rather than purified T cells, the sorted CD138-negative fraction was a mixed bone marrow immune population.

Inclusive of the bounding cysteine and phenylalanine, the CDR3 is 16 residues long. The DNA shown is the 48-base CDR3, in frame from base 1. Looking up the germline V gene (reference sequence) yields CDR1 SEHNR and CDR2 FQNEAQ. TCR libraries were built from approximately 400 ng RNA with the Immunoverse kit, using molecular barcoded adaptors covering alpha/delta and beta/gamma chains. TCR library preparation used the same RNA that went into transcriptome sequencing. Sequencing of TCR libraries was carried out on an Illumina HiSeq 4000 with 2 x 150 cycles. In the authors' own workflow: Using MiXCR, which included quality filtering and error correction, TCR reads were aligned to human V, D, J and C references and then assembled into CDR3 clonotypes. The tcR package in R was used for analysis of clonotype counts and gene usage diversity. For inspection of raw mapping reads, RNA-seq reads were mapped by STAR aligner version 2.5.3a onto GRCh37 of the human genome. IR-seq fastq files were randomly downsampled with Seqtk 1.3 to test the effect of sequencing depth on detected clonotypes. The public reads were run again by TCRdb, first through fastp at Q25 and then through MiXCR, and only productive beta chains were kept. Rows with one shared CDR3 protein collapse into an entry with the most common genes and DNA. The V and J calls were not made by the authors but by TCRdb's processing. In all, the sample holds 100,000 to 150,000 distinct CDR3 sequences, and 13% of those were seen once. 7% to 9% of the sample goes to the ten largest clones.

About this clonotype: Its antigen is still unknown. The junction departs from germline at one end; a sequencing error may be responsible.

Bone marrow was sampled from every patient at the time of active disease. Isolation of bone marrow mononuclear cells was performed by Ficoll-Hypaque density gradient centrifugation. Myeloma plasma cells were removed and CD138-negative cells were obtained by negative selection following labeling with CD138 magnetic microbeads on a MACS separator. The purity of the isolated cells was checked by flow cytometry with CD138 antibodies on an Attune NxT. Total RNA was extracted using TRIzol reagent and was quantified on a NanoDrop spectrophotometer. Paired RNA-seq and IR-seq were performed on each patient's CD138-negative bone marrow sample.

This receptor was taken from a donor over 35 with multiple myeloma. The chain links TRBV7-9 with TRBJ2-1, with the D gene too uncertain to name. The sample taken for sequencing was a population of CD138-negative cells sorted from bone marrow. Explained via the paper, the cell subset or site label denotes: bone marrow mononuclear cells depleted of CD138+ plasma/myeloma cells by negative magnetic selection. The nucleotide sequence reads as follows: TGTGCCAGCAGCGATGACCGATTGGGCTCTTACAATGAGCAGCTCTTC. It is translated as CASSDDRLGSYNEQLF.